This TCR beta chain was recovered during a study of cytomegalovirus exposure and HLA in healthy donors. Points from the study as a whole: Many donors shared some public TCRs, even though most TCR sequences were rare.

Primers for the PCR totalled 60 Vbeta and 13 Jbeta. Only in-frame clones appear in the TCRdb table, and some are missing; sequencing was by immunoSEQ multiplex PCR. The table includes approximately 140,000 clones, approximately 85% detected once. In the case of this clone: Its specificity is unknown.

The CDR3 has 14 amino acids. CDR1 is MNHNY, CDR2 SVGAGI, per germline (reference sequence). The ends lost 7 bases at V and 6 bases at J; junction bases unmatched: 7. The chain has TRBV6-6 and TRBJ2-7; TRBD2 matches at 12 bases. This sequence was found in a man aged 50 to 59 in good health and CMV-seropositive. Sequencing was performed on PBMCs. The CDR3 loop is CASTRLAGVGEQYF. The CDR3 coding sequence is TGTGCCAGCACCCGACTAGCGGGAGTCGGCGAGCAGTACTTC.